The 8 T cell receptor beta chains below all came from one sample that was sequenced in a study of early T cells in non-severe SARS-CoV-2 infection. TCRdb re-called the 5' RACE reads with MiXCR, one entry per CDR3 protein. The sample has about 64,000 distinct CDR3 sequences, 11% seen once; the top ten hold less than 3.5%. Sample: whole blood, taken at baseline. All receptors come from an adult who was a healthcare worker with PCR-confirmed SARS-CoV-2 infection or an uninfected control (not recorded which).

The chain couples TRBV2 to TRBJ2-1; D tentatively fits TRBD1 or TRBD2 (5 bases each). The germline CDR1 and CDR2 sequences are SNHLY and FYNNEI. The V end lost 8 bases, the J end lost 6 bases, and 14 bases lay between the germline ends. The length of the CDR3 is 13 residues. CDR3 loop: CASRIGGGNEQFF. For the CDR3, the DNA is TGTGCCAGCCGCATTGGGGGTGGCAATGAGCAGTTCTTC. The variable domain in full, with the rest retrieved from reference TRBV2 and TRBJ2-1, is EPEVTQTPSHQVTQMGQEVILRCVPISNHLYFYWYRQILGQKVEFLVSFYNNEISEKSEIFDDQFSVERPDGSNFTLKIRSTKLEDSAMYFCASRIGGGNEQFFGPGTRLTVL.

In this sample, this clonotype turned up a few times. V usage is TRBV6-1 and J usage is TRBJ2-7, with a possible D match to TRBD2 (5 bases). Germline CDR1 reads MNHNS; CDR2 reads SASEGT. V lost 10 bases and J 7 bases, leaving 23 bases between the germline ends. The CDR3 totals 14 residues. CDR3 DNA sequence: TGTGCCATTGCAGCGAGACCCGGCCCGGGAGAGCAGTACTTC. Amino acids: CAIAARPGPGEQYF.

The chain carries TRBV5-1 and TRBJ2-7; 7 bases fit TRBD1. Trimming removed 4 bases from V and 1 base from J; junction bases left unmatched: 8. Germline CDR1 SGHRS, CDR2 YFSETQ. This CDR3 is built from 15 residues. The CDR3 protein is CASSPDGTESYEQYF. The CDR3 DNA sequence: TGCGCCAGCAGCCCGGACGGGACAGAGTCCTACGAGCAGTACTTC.

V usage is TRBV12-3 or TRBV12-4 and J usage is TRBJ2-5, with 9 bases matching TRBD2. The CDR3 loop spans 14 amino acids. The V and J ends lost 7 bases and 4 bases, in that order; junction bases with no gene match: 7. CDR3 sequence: CASTLGLARETQYF. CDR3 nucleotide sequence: TGTGCCAGCACCCTGGGACTAGCACGAGAGACCCAGTACTTC.

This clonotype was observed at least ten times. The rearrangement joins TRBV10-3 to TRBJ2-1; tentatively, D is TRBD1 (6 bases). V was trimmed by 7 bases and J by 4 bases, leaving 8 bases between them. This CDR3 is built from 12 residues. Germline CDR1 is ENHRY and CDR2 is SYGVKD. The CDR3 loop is CAITGQYNEQFF. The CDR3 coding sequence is TGTGCCATCACCGGACAGTACAATGAGCAGTTCTTC.

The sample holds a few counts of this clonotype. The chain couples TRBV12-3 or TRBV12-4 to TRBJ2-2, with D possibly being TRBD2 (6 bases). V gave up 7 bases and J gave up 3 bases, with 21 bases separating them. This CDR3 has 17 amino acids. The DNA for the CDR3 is TGTGCCAGCAAGCCCGCACTCGGGACGGGGGACACCGGGGAGCTGTTTTTT. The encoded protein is CASKPALGTGDTGELFF.

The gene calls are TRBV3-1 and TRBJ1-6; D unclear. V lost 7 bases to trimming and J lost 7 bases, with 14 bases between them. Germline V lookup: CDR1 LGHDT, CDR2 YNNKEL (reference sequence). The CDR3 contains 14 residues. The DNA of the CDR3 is TGTGCCAGCACCGCGGGAGCGACGAATTCACCCCTCCACTTT. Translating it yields CASTAGATNSPLHF.

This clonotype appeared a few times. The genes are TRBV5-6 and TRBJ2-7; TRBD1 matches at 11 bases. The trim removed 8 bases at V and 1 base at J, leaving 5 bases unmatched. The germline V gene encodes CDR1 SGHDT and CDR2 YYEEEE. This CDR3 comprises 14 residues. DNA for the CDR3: TGTGCCAGTGAGCGGGACAGGGGGTCCTACGAGCAGTACTTC. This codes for CASERDRGSYEQYF.